This T cell receptor beta chain was found in a study of T cells in narcolepsy. About the study: Enrolled donors included narcolepsy type 1 or type 2 patients and healthy controls.

From germline, CDR1 is MNHEY and CDR2 SVGAGI. CDR3 length equals 13 residues. Trimming left V 6 bases short and J 4 bases short, with 13 bases between. Findings and caveats of the study: Some memory CD4+ repertoires had no autoreactive clone sequences. Autoreactive HCRT-specific and TRIB2-specific clonotypes were marked in same-patient CSF-versus-blood CD4+ comparisons. Reportedly, autoreactive clonotypes were serially detected in patients' blood but not controls'.

A word on this clone: Its matching antigen is unknown.

Only in-frame clones appear in the TCRdb table, and some are missing; sequencing was by immunoSEQ multiplex PCR. The sample holds about 41,000 clones, roughly 88% seen once. Material for sequencing was CD45RA- memory CD4+ T cells from PBMCs. This TCR came from a human donor with narcolepsy. V gene TRBV6-5 combines with J gene TRBJ2-7; D gene unclear. CDR3 coding DNA: TGTGCCAGCAGCCCCACCGGGCCTTACGAGCAGTACTTC. As protein: CASSPTGPYEQYF.